Listed below are T cell receptor beta chains from one sample, sequenced in a study of tumor and adjacent non-tumor tissue in lung cancer. TCRdb reprocessed the multiplex PCR reads with MiXCR, giving one entry per CDR3 protein. Here the sample spans about 110,000 distinct CDR3 sequences, roughly 75% being singletons. Specimen: lung tumor tissue. The source is a woman aged 60-70 years with non-small cell lung cancer. The CDR3 runs from the conserved cysteine through the conserved F or W. The order of the fields is clone size, D gene, J gene, V gene, CDR3 DNA, CDR3 protein. A D gene is named only where the DNA matches it firmly. Size is stated for part of the rows, as once, few or many counts, or as a class when the clone is expanded.

.	.	TRBJ2-1	TRBV11-2	TGTGCCAGCAGCAGGGGGGTGGCGACAGACAATGACCAGTTCTTC	CASSRGVATDNDQFF
.	.	TRBJ2-5	TRBV4-3	TGCGCCAGCCGACACCGGGACTCACAAGAGACCCAGTACTTC	CASRHRDSQETQYF
.	TRBD2	TRBJ2-1	TRBV4-3	TGCGTCAGCAGCCAAGTCGCGAGCGGGGGGAGGAACGAGCAGTTCTTC	CVSSQVASGGRNEQFF
once	TRBD2	TRBJ2-1	TRBV4-3	TGCGCTAGCAGCCAAGGGACTAGCGGGAGGTTGAATGACCAACTCTTC	CASSQGTSGRLNDQLF
few	.	TRBJ2-5	TRBV5-8	TGTGCCAGCAGCTTGTTTCCCCCGGGGGAGACCCAGTACTTC	CASSLFPPGETQYF
medium-sized	.	TRBJ1-1	TRBV6-5	TGTGCCAGCAAGGAGGGCAGGGGGAACACTGAAGCTTTCTTT	CASKEGRGNTEAFF
many	TRBD1	TRBJ1-2	TRBV6-5	TGTGCCAGCAGTGGGCCGGGACAGGCCTCTTCCGACGGCTACACCTTC	CASSGPGQASSDGYTF
.	.	TRBJ1-2	TRBV12-3/TRBV12-4	TGTGCCAGCAGCCTTACAGGGTTCTCTGCCTACACCTTC	CASSLTGFSAYTF
.	.	TRBJ1-1	TRBV5-1	TGCGCCAGCAGCCAGACGTCGAACACTGAAGCTTTCTTT	CASSQTSNTEAFF
.	.	TRBJ1-4	TRBV5-8	TGTGCCAGCAGCCGGTGGACGGGTGAAAAACTGTTTTTT	CASSRWTGEKLFF
.	TRBD1	TRBJ1-4	TRBV6-1	TGTGCCAGCATTAACTTGGACAGGGGAACTAATGAAAAACTGTTTTTT	CASINLDRGTNEKLFF
.	.	TRBJ2-1	TRBV4-3	TGCGCCAGCAGCGACCGGTGGGGCGGCAGCTCCTACAACGAGCAGTTCTTC	CASSDRWGGSSYNEQFF
.	TRBD2	TRBJ2-3	TRBV11-1	TGTGCCAACAGTCCGAGACTAGCGGGAGATACGCAGTATTTT	CANSPRLAGDTQYF
.	.	TRBJ2-7	TRBV5-1	TGCGCCAGCAGCCCAGGACTCCCCGACGAGCAGTACTTC	CASSPGLPDEQYF
.	.	TRBJ2-4	TRBV11-2	TGTGTCAGCAGCTCCAGTTTGTACAAAAACATCCAGTACTTC	CVSSSSLYKNIQYF
.	.	TRBJ1-5	TRBV6-1	TGTGCCAGCAGCACACAGGAGTCGGCTCAGACCCAGCATTTT	CASSTQESAQTQHF
many	TRBD1	TRBJ2-6	TRBV6-1	TGTGCCAGCAGTCCCCATCAGGGGGCTTCTGGGGCCAACGTCCTGACTTTC	CASSPHQGASGANVLTF
.	TRBD1	TRBJ2-7	TRBV6-2/TRBV6-3	TGTGACAGCAGTTCCCCAGGGGGCGGTTACGTGCAGTACTTC	CDSSSPGGGYVQYF
many	.	TRBJ2-6	TRBV20-1	TGCAGTGCTAGATTGGCCTCTGGGGCCAACGTCCTGACTTTC	CSARLASGANVLTF
many	.	TRBJ1-4	TRBV20-1	TGCAGTGCTAGAAACAGGTTGGATGAAAAACTGTTTTTT	CSARNRLDEKLFF
.	.	TRBJ2-1	TRBV19	TGTGCCAGTAGTCCCTCCGAGACACCAATGGAAGAGCAGTTCTTC	CASSPSETPMEEQFF
many	.	TRBJ1-6	TRBV12-3/TRBV12-4	TGTGCCAGCAGTCCTCAGGGAGTAACTTCACCCCTCCACTTT	CASSPQGVTSPLHF
many	TRBD1	TRBJ1-1	TRBV20-1	TGCAGTGCTCACAGGGGCCCGAACACTGAAGCTTTCTTT	CSAHRGPNTEAFF
.	.	TRBJ2-1	TRBV9	TGTGCCATCAGCGTAACTTCCACTAGCCCGCAGTTCTTC	CAISVTSTSPQFF
.	.	TRBJ2-7	TRBV11-2	TGTGCCTGCAGCTTATCGTCCGGGGACCAGTACTTC	CACSLSSGDQYF
many	.	TRBJ1-3	TRBV4-3	TGCGCCAGCAGCCAGCAGGGTCGGAGAAACACCATATATTTT	CASSQQGRRNTIYF
.	.	TRBJ1-1	TRBV6-1	TGTGCCAGCAGTGAAGCCCTGGGGGAAATTGAAGCTTTCTTT	CASSEALGEIEAFF
.	TRBD2	TRBJ2-1	TRBV4-2	TGTGCCAGCAGCCCACCGACTAGCGGGAGTACTAATGAGCAGTTCTTC	CASSPPTSGSTNEQFF
.	.	TRBJ2-2	TRBV5-4	TGTGCCAGCCATAGGGGAGCCCCAGTACCCGGGGAGCTGTTTTTT	CASHRGAPVPGELFF
.	.	TRBJ2-3	TRBV28	TGTGCCAGCAGTTTATCATGTGGGGAATTAGATACGCAGTATTTT	CASSLSCGELDTQYF
.	.	TRBJ2-2	TRBV4-2	TGTGCCAGCAGCCAGGACGGACAAGGGGGGGCCGGGGAGCTGTTTTTT	CASSQDGQGGAGELFF
.	.	TRBJ2-7	TRBV11-2	TGTGCCTACAGTTGGGACCGCGGAAGATACGAGCAGTACTTC	CAYSWDRGRYEQYF
.	TRBD2	TRBJ2-5	TRBV11-2	TGTGCCAGCAGCTTATCGGCTAGCGGGGGGTACCAAGAGACCCAGTACTTC	CASSLSASGGYQETQYF
many	.	TRBJ1-4	TRBV20-1	TGCAGTGCTAGAGACAGGAGTATTAATGAAAAACTGTTTTTT	CSARDRSINEKLFF
medium-sized	TRBD2	TRBJ2-1	TRBV11-3	TGTGCCAGCAGCTACCTAGCGGGGGGGAAAAATGAGCAGTTCTTC	CASSYLAGGKNEQFF
medium-sized	.	TRBJ1-2	TRBV11-2	TGTGCCAGCAGCGCCAACAGGGCCGCTAACTATGGCTACACCTTC	CASSANRAANYGYTF